The 9 T cell receptor beta chains below all came from one sample that was sequenced in a study of blood T cell repertoires in COVID-19. The repertoire was sequenced with immunoSEQ multiplex PCR; TCRdb's copy has only in-frame clones and lacks some. The repertoire includes 350,000 to 550,000 clones, around 89% of them detected once, and around 4.4% sits in the top ten. The sequenced sample was peripheral blood. All receptors come from a woman in her thirties with acute or convalescent COVID-19.

A single count supports this clone. V is TRBV10-1 and J is TRBJ2-2; 9 bases align to TRBD1. The V gene's germline CDR1 is WNHNN and CDR2 SYGVQD (reference sequence). The CDR3 consists of 16 residues. With 0 bases clipped from V and 5 bases from J, the junction kept 4 bases outside the gene matches. DNA of the CDR3: TGCGCCAGCAGTGAGTCGACAGGGGGTCTTACCGGGGAGCTGTTTTTT. Encoded protein: CASSESTGGLTGELFF.

This chain uses TRBV7-9 with TRBJ1-5; D possibly corresponds to TRBD1 (6 bases). This CDR3 has 17 amino acids. The V gene lost 1 base and the J gene lost 4 bases, with 17 bases spanning the gap. From germline, CDR1 is SEHNR and CDR2 FQNEAQ (reference sequence). The chain's CDR3 is CASSLGGRLQGNQPQHF. The CDR3 nucleotides are TGTGCCAGCAGCTTAGGCGGCCGACTTCAGGGGAATCAGCCCCAGCATTTT.

The rearrangement joins TRBV27 to TRBJ1-6; TRBD1 is a possible D gene (5 bases). Trimming cost V 5 bases and J 11 bases, with 16 bases left between them. Germline CDR1 and CDR2: MNHEY and SMNVEV (reference sequence). This CDR3 region has 14 residues. CDR3 residues: CASSLRDSLPPLHF. In DNA, the CDR3 is TGTGCCAGCAGTCTCCGGGACTCCCTACCACCCCTCCACTTT.

This rearrangement joins TRBV7-9 to TRBJ1-1; D may be TRBD1 (6 bases). Per the germline V gene, CDR1 is SEHNR and CDR2 is FQNEAQ (reference sequence). V lost 2 bases and J 6 bases, leaving 10 bases between the germline ends. CDR3 length equals 13 residues. CDR3 DNA: TGTGCCAGCAGCTTAATACAGGGCGCTGAAGCTTTCTTT. Its protein is CASSLIQGAEAFF.

The chain uses TRBV28 and TRBJ1-2; D not resolved. The CDR3 consists of 16 residues. V dropped 6 bases and J dropped 0 bases, with 17 bases sitting between them. Germline V gives CDR1 MDHEN, CDR2 SYDVKM. The CDR3 sequence: CASRPGPFKANYGYTF. In DNA form, the CDR3 reads TGTGCCAGCAGGCCCGGTCCCTTCAAAGCTAACTATGGCTACACCTTC.

This clone has just one count. Other DNA sequences from this sample encode an identical CDR3 as well. The V and J genes are TRBV6-7 and TRBJ2-2; tentatively, D is TRBD2 (6 bases). TRBV6-7 is labeled an ORF, and its function is uncertain. The ends were cut back, 5 bases at V and 2 bases at J, with 15 bases in the middle. The CDR3 contains 16 residues. The CDR3 DNA sequence: TGTGCCAGCAGTACCCCCGGGACTCGAAACACCGGGGAGCTGTTTTTT. It yields the protein CASSTPGTRNTGELFF.

The chain employs TRBV23-1 and TRBJ2-7; TRBD1 agrees at 8 bases. TRBV23-1 is recorded as an ORF, its role being uncertain. V dropped 0 bases and J dropped 4; count of bases not matched to a gene: 8. This CDR3 is built from 16 residues. CDR3 sequence reads: CASSQSTGDIMYEQYF. The CDR3 coding sequence is TGCGCCAGCAGTCAATCGACAGGGGATATAATGTACGAGCAGTACTTC.

This clone was detected only a few times. This chain connects TRBV10-3 to TRBJ1-1; D may be TRBD1 (5 bases). V dropped 5 bases and J dropped 1 base, with 11 bases sitting between them. CDR3 length equals 14 residues. Germline lookup yields CDR1 ENHRY and CDR2 SYGVKD. In nucleotides, the CDR3 is TGTGCCATCAGTTCGACTCAGGGGAACACTGAAGCTTTCTTT. Its translation: CAISSTQGNTEAFF.

This clone was observed once. The sample carries other DNA sequences with the same CDR3. The rearrangement uses TRBV5-4 and TRBJ2-3; perhaps TRBD2 as D (5 bases). In germline, CDR1 is SGHNT, CDR2 YYREEE (reference sequence). The V and J ends lost 2 bases and 1 base respectively, with 8 bases between them. The CDR3 runs 14 residues. CDR3 amino acids: CASSFGGGTDTQYF. Written as DNA, the CDR3 is TGTGCCAGCAGCTTTGGAGGCGGCACAGATACGCAGTATTTT.